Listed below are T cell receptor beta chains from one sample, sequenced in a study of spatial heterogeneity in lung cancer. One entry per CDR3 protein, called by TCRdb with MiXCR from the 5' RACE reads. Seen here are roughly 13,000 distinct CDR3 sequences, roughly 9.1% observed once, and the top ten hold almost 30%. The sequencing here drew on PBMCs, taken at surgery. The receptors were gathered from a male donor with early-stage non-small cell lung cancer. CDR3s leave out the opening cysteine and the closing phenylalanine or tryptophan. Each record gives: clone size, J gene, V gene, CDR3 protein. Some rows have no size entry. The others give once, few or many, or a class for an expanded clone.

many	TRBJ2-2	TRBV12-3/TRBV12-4	ATARFTSGIPGELF
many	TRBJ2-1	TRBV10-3	AIRKEGVYEQF
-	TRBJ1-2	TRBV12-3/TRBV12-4	ASTTDGLGGYT
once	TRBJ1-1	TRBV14	ASSQVPGAEVF
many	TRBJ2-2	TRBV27	ASSFGQGTAGELF
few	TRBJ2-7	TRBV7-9	ASSSGQYNEQY
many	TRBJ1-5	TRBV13	ASSWGVDSQPQH
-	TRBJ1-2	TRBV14	ASSQDWTGRVGYT
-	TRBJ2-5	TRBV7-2	ASSLAGAETQY
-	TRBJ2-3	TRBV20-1	SARNGATLGDTQY
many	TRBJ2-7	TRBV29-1	SVDVAGGTYEQY
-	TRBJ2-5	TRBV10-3	AIKRGDRAWETQY
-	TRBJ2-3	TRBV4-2	ASSTGLAGVRTDTQY
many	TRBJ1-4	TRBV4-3	ASSPSPDRANGVF
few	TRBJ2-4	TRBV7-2	ASRLWRLSGGPQNIQY
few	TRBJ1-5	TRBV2	ASSLDSAGNQPQH
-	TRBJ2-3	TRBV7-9	ASSPWDRDTDTQY
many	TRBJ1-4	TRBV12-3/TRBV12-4	ASSPGQGNEKLF
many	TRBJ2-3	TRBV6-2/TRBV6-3	ASSYALAGTDTQY
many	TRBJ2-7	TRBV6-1	ASSEGPSYEQY
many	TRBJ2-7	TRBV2	ASSEIRLADEQY
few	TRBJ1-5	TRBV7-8	ASSLYQRGPNQPQH
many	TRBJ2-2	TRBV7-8	ASSLTLTGELF
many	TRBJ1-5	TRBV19	ASSMGRGTGRVNQPQH
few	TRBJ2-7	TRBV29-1	SVVRPTSGSFHEQY
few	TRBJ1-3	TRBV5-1	ASSPEGTSGNTIY
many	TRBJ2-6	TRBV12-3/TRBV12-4	ASSLGGSGANVLT
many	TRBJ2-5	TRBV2	ASTGSQETQY
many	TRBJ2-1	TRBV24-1	ATSPGTASYNEQF
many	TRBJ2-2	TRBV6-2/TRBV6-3	ASSGGQGRGRTGELF
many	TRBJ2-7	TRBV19	ASTSRDSPYEQY
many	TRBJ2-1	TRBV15	ATSRGIAESANEQF
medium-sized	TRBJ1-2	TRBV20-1	SAGGTVLRGYT
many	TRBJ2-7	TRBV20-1	SARDPRLGLRGEQY
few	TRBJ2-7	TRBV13	ASSPARGTGGGEQY
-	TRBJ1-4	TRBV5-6	ASRQYRGTNEKLF
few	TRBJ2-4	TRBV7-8	ASSLAEGTKNIQY
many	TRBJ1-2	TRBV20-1	SARVPGGAGYT
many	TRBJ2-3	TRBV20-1	SARDLYPLAGEDTQY
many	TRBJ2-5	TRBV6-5	ASNDGGGLQETQY
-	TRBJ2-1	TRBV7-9	ASSLGTASYNEQF
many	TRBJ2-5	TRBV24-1	ATSDLTSGSEYQETQY
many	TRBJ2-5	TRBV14	ASSQGRLRTNQETQY
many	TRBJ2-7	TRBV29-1	SADIGRRY
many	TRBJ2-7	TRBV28	ASSEAGPAYEQY
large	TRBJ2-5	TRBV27	ASSLGGAGRPETQY
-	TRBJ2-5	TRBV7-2	ASSLYPNLSQY
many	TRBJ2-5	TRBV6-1	ASSVGGRQETQY
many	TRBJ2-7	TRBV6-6	ASSYSGAGVGEQY
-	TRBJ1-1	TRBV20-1	SARSVSRDRGTEAF
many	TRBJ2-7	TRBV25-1	ASRDRVTYEQY
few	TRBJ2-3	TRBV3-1	ASSASGLTDTQY
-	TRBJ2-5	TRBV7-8	ASSLFGGAQETQY
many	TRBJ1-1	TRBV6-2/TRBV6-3	ASSYHTEAF
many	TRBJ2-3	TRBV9	ASSVAPPGAPDTQY
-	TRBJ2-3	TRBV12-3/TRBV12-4	ASSPLSLAGGTSQY